A single sample gave rise to the 18 T cell receptor beta chains below, sequenced in a study of blood T cell repertoires in COVID-19. Sequencing used immunoSEQ multiplex PCR; TCRdb keeps in-frame clones, though not all of them. The sample records approximately 250,000 clones, around 89% being singletons. Sequenced material: PBMCs or T cells enriched from blood (not recorded which). Source of these receptors: a woman aged 25 to 39 who had recovered from COVID-19.

The chain links TRBV25-1 to TRBJ1-2; D possibly corresponds to TRBD1 (5 bases). This CDR3 is 13 amino acids long. CDR1 is MGHDK and CDR2 is SYGVNS in the germline V gene. V shed 7 bases and J shed 7 bases, with 16 bases lying between them. CDR3 region: CASTTEKRGGYTF. CDR3 bases: TGTGCCAGCACGACAGAGAAAAGAGGTGGCTACACCTTC.

The chain recombines TRBV6-2 or TRBV6-3 with TRBJ1-5, with 7 bases lining up with TRBD1. The CDR3 contains 16 residues. The germline gives CDR1 MNHEY, CDR2 SVGEGT. The V and J ends lost 2 bases and 2 bases, in that order; junction bases with no gene match: 6. CDR3 bases: TGTGCCAGCAGTTACCTACAGGGGTCAGGCAATCAGCCCCAGCATTTT. It translates to CASSYLQGSGNQPQHF.

The chain couples TRBV27 to TRBJ2-5; 8 nucleotides match TRBD2. Germline assignment: CDR1 MNHEY and CDR2 SMNVEV (reference sequence). J was trimmed by 1 base and V by 2 bases; bases with no gene match: 0. The CDR3 spans 14 residues. CDR3 protein: CASSLAGGQETQYF. DNA for the CDR3: TGTGCCAGCAGTTTAGCGGGGGGCCAAGAGACCCAGTACTTC.

The rearrangement joins TRBV9 to TRBJ2-1; 14 bases fit TRBD2. The CDR3 length is 15 residues. Germline values: CDR1 SGDLS, CDR2 YYNGEE. V lost 3 bases to trimming and J lost 9 bases; unmatched junction nucleotides: 5. The CDR3 region is CASSATGTSGSEQFF. The CDR3 DNA sequence: TGTGCCAGCAGCGCAACCGGGACTAGCGGGAGTGAGCAGTTCTTC.

The CDR3 nucleotides read TGTGCCTGGAGGTCCCACGGGTCCTACGAGCAGTACTTC. Protein sequence: CAWRSHGSYEQYF. This rearrangement joins TRBV30 to TRBJ2-7; D is unresolved. V was pared by 3 bases and J by 1 base, with 10 bases between. Per the germline V gene, CDR1 is GTSNPN and CDR2 is SVGIG (reference sequence). The CDR3 consists of 13 residues.

The genes are TRBV7-3 and TRBJ1-1, with D perhaps matching TRBD1 (5 bases). The CDR3 has 14 amino acids. The V gene lost 1 base and the J gene lost 6 bases, with 12 bases spanning the gap. Germline CDR1 reads SGHTA; CDR2 reads FQGTGA. Here the CDR3 reads CASSLSRELPEAFF. CDR3 DNA: TGTGCCAGCAGCTTAAGCAGGGAACTGCCTGAAGCTTTCTTT.

To note about this clone: This same CDR3 is encoded by further DNA sequences in the sample. This chain links TRBV27 with TRBJ1-2, with a tentative D call TRBD1 (5 bases). Germline-derived CDR1 and CDR2 are MNHEY and SMNVEV (reference sequence). The CDR3 has 13 residues. With 6 bases removed from V and 6 bases from J, the gap between germline ends came to 14 bases. The CDR3 DNA follows: TGTGCCAGCAGCTGGAGAGGAGGGGATGGCTACACCTTC. It encodes CASSWRGGDGYTF.

The chain has TRBV19 and TRBJ1-5; possible D gene TRBD1, 5 bases. Trimming removed 4 bases at V and 0 bases at J, with 10 bases between. Germline V gene lookup returns CDR1 LNHDA and CDR2 SQIVND (reference sequence). The CDR3 consists of 15 residues. The chain's CDR3 is CASSTTGDSNQPQHF. Written as DNA, the CDR3 is TGTGCCAGTAGTACAACAGGTGATAGCAATCAGCCCCAGCATTTT.

The chain has TRBV15 and TRBJ2-1; D is possibly TRBD2 (5 bases). Between the trimmed V and J ends, which lost 6 bases and 9 bases, there was a span of 21 bases. From germline, CDR1 is LNHNV and CDR2 YYDKDF (reference sequence). The CDR3 is 15 residues long. The CDR3 loop is CATSLLRSLRGEQFF. In DNA, the CDR3 is TGTGCCACCAGTCTTCTTCGGTCCTTACGGGGTGAGCAGTTCTTC.

This chain connects TRBV5-5 to TRBJ2-5, with 9 bases aligning to TRBD1. V was clipped by 3 bases and J by 6 bases; unmatched bases: 9. Germline CDR1 reads SGHKS; CDR2 reads YYEKEE (reference sequence). The CDR3 runs to 15 residues. The CDR3 DNA follows: TGTGCCAGCAGCTCTTATGGGACAGGGATGAAGACCCAGTACTTC. It is translated as CASSSYGTGMKTQYF.

The chain joins TRBV6-2 or TRBV6-3 to TRBJ2-1; unclear D gene. The CDR3 length is 12 residues. The ends were cut back, 5 bases at V and 4 bases at J, with 6 bases in the middle. The germline V gene encodes CDR1 MNHEY and CDR2 SVGEGT. This chain's CDR3 is CASSPLYNEQFF. CDR3 nucleotides: TGTGCCAGCAGTCCCTTATACAATGAGCAGTTCTTC.

This chain connects TRBV19 to TRBJ1-1; no clear D gene. The CDR3 length is 10 residues. Germline V gives CDR1 LNHDA, CDR2 SQIVND (reference sequence). CDR3 residues: CAVGGTEAFF. The CDR3 DNA is TGTGCGGTGGGAGGCACTGAAGCTTTCTTT.

This clone has just a few counts. The V call is TRBV2, the J call TRBJ2-1, with D unclear. The CDR3 extends over 14 amino acids. Trimming pared 4 bases from V and 2 bases from J, leaving 9 bases between. CDR1 and CDR2 (germline): SNHLY, FYNNEI. The CDR3 spells CASSVGSTYNEQFF. The CDR3 coding sequence is TGTGCCAGCAGTGTTGGTAGTACCTACAATGAGCAGTTCTTC.

DNA of the CDR3: TGTGCCAGCAGTCTCCCCCTCTCGGGAATCTCCTACGAGCAGTACTTC. The encoded protein is CASSLPLSGISYEQYF. This chain uses TRBV28 with TRBJ2-7, with a possible D match to TRBD2 (5 bases). There are 16 residues in the CDR3. Trimming took 5 bases from V and 0 from J, leaving 17 bases between them. The germline gives CDR1 MDHEN, CDR2 SYDVKM.

This chain connects TRBV19 to TRBJ2-3, with D possibly being TRBD1 (5 bases). The CDR3 totals 14 residues. V lost 5 bases, J lost 3 bases, and 12 bases lay in between. Germline loops: CDR1 LNHDA, CDR2 SQIVND (reference sequence). The DNA for the CDR3 is TGTGCCAGTAGTGAGTCCCCAGGGACAGATACGCAGTATTTT. Translating gives CASSESPGTDTQYF.

Only a few counts were recorded for this clone. The chain uses TRBV30 and TRBJ2-1, with a tentative D call TRBD1 (5 bases). Germline CDR1 and CDR2: GTSNPN and SVGIG (reference sequence). The CDR3 length is 13 residues. V was shortened by 2 bases and J by 4 bases, with 9 bases between the two germline ends. CDR3 bases: TGTGCCTGGAGTTTGGGGCCATACAATGAGCAGTTCTTC. Amino acids: CAWSLGPYNEQFF.

The chain links TRBV27 to TRBJ1-2, with TRBD1 matching 7 bases. After removal of 7 bases from V and 5 bases from J, the junction contained 22 bases not matched to a gene. The CDR3 runs 18 residues. Germline V gene sequence: CDR1 MNHEY, CDR2 SMNVEV (reference sequence). CDR3 nucleotides: TGTGCCAGCACCACCTCTCGACAGATTGGGGGACAGCTTTATGGCTACACCTTC. Translation gives CASTTSRQIGGQLYGYTF.

The gene calls are TRBV2 and TRBJ1-1, with 11 positions matching TRBD1. CDR3 length: 16 residues. Unmatched junction bases numbered 7, after V lost 2 bases and J lost 5 bases. Germline V CDR1 and CDR2: SNHLY, FYNNEI. The CDR3 is CASSESGQGAGTEAFF. In DNA, the CDR3 is TGTGCCAGCAGTGAAAGTGGACAGGGGGCCGGGACTGAAGCTTTCTTT.